A single T cell receptor (beta chain) is shown here with its context. Its specificity is unknown. The sample comes from a study of T cell repertoires in cytomegalovirus infection. Study summary: Well-studied HLA-B-restricted CMV epitopes were used in the study alongside recently identified HLA-C-restricted ones. From public TCR beta signatures came an indication of both CMV infection and matching HLA type.

This CDR3 has 16 amino acids. Per germline, CDR1 MNHNY and CDR2 SVGAGI (reference sequence). Trimming took 8 bases from V and 1 from J, leaving 17 bases between them. Study results and limitations: The cumulative frequency of public TCR beta families identified carriers of CMV plus the relevant HLA. HLA-C-restricted TCR beta clonotypes specific for CMV led the ex vivo response.

From the reads, TCRdb called clonotypes with MiXCR, one entry per CDR3 protein. Counted here are approximately 730,000 distinct CDR3 sequences, about 30% occurring once; the ten biggest clones make up roughly 18%. The source material was cultured PBMCs, sampled from culture after CMV antigen stimulation. The J gene is TRBJ2-2, the V gene TRBV6-6, with D possibly being TRBD2 (6 bases). The TCR originated in a human donor in good health (CMV status not recorded). Some clones in this sample may be carry-over from other donors' samples. CDR3: CASRGAGSQNTGELFF. The CDR3 region has the DNA TGTGCCAGCCGTGGGGCCGGGAGCCAGAACACCGGGGAGCTGTTTTTT.